This is a list of T cell receptor beta chains from one sample in a study of T cells in Graves' hyperthyroidism and ophthalmopathy. TCRdb called the multiplex PCR reads again in MiXCR, with one record for every CDR3 protein. The table includes about 460,000 distinct CDR3 sequences, 20% to 25% detected once. Sequencing used blood. These receptors were taken from a woman aged 70 to 79 with Graves' ophthalmopathy. CDR3s include the opening cysteine and the closing phenylalanine or tryptophan. A D gene is named only where the DNA matches it firmly. Clone sizes are given selectively: once, few, many, or a class where the clone is expanded.

J,D,size,V,CDR3,DNA
TRBJ2-1,-,many,TRBV5-1,CASSGLVVGEQFF,TGCGCCAGCAGCGGGCTAGTAGTCGGTGAGCAGTTCTTC
TRBJ2-2,TRBD2,-,TRBV10-3,CATSFGGGTGELFF,TGTGCCACCTCTTTTGGGGGAGGGACCGGGGAGCTGTTTTTT
TRBJ2-7,TRBD2,-,TRBV6-1,CATTGGGTYEQYF,TGTGCCACCACTGGGGGGGGGACCTACGAGCAGTACTTC
TRBJ1-5,-,few,TRBV5-6,CASSLYGQGRNQPQHF,TGTGCCAGCAGCTTGTATGGTCAGGGTCGCAATCAGCCCCAGCATTTT
TRBJ2-7,TRBD2,-,TRBV6-1,CASRGLAGSLSYEQYF,TGTGCCAGCAGAGGACTAGCGGGAAGCCTCTCCTACGAGCAGTACTTC
TRBJ1-5,-,many,TRBV11-2,CASSLDRDIGQPQHF,TGTGCCAGCAGCTTAGATCGGGACATCGGTCAGCCCCAGCATTTT
TRBJ2-1,-,-,TRBV6-1,CASSRGTRENEQFF,TGTGCCAGCAGCCGCGGGACACGGGAAAATGAGCAGTTCTTC
TRBJ1-1,TRBD1,-,TRBV4-3,CASSQDRVSTEAFF,TGCGCCAGCAGCCAGGACAGGGTTAGCACTGAAGCTTTCTTT
TRBJ2-4,TRBD1,few,TRBV5-5,CASSLRTGVAKNIQYF,TGTGCCAGCAGCCTTCGGACAGGAGTAGCCAAAAACATTCAGTACTTC
TRBJ2-5,TRBD2,-,TRBV7-9,CASSRGLAGVLETQYF,TGTGCCAGCAGCCGGGGACTAGCGGGAGTCTTAGAGACCCAGTACTTC
TRBJ2-1,-,-,TRBV6-1,CASSEGSTEIHGEQFF,TGTGCCAGCAGTGAGGGTTCTACAGAAATACATGGTGAGCAGTTCTTC
TRBJ1-6,TRBD1,-,TRBV27,CASSSDRGITPLHF,TGTGCCAGCAGTTCGGACAGGGGTATTACACCCCTCCACTTT
TRBJ2-1,TRBD2,many,TRBV20-1,CSAGRTSGINEQFF,TGCAGTGCGGGGAGGACTAGCGGGATCAATGAGCAGTTCTTC
TRBJ2-7,-,-,TRBV7-2,CASSLKDGYEQYF,TGTGCCAGCAGCCTAAAGGACGGCTACGAGCAGTACTTC
TRBJ2-7,-,many,TRBV6-1,CASSGYYEQYF,TGTGCCAGCAGTGGGTACTACGAGCAGTACTTC